These T cell receptor beta chains were read from a single sample in a study of CD8 T cells in ankylosing spondylitis. TCRdb itself ran the 5' RACE reads through MiXCR, one entry per CDR3 protein. The profile shows roughly 240,000 distinct CDR3 sequences, roughly 32% of them singletons. Sequencing input: blood, either unsorted or a sorted T cell fraction (not recorded which). These receptors came from a male donor with ankylosing spondylitis or in good health (not recorded which). Both conserved end residues are part of each CDR3. Each record gives: CDR3 DNA, CDR3 protein, clone size, CDR3 length, D gene, V gene, J gene. A D gene is named only where the DNA matches it firmly. Size values are once, few and many counts, or a class for expanded clones, and some rows have none.

CDR3 DNA: TGTGCCAGCAGTTCATCCGGGACAGGGGTGGAGACCCAGTACTTC
CDR3 protein: CASSSSGTGVETQYF
clone size: few
CDR3 length: 15
D gene: TRBD1
V gene: TRBV5-5
J gene: TRBJ2-5

CDR3 DNA: TGTGCCAGCAGTAACCAACGTGTAAACACTGAAGCTTTCTTT
CDR3 protein: CASSNQRVNTEAFF
clone size: .
CDR3 length: 14
D gene: .
V gene: TRBV28
J gene: TRBJ1-1

CDR3 DNA: TGTGCCAGCAGTTACAGGGGGACAGGGGGCTATGCCGGGGAGCTGTTTTTT
CDR3 protein: CASSYRGTGGYAGELFF
clone size: few
CDR3 length: 17
D gene: TRBD1
V gene: TRBV6-5
J gene: TRBJ2-2

CDR3 DNA: TGTGCCAGCAGCAGGGACAGCGACCCCACAGATACGCAGTATTTT
CDR3 protein: CASSRDSDPTDTQYF
clone size: .
CDR3 length: 15
D gene: TRBD1
V gene: TRBV5-5
J gene: TRBJ2-3

CDR3 DNA: TGCAGCGTCAGCGGGGACATTGAAGCTTTCTTT
CDR3 protein: CSVSGDIEAFF
clone size: .
CDR3 length: 11
D gene: .
V gene: TRBV29-1
J gene: TRBJ1-1

CDR3 DNA: TGTGCCAGCAGTACCGGGACTAGCGGGCTACCGCGGGAATACTTC
CDR3 protein: CASSTGTSGLPREYF
clone size: few
CDR3 length: 15
D gene: TRBD2
V gene: TRBV6-1
J gene: TRBJ2-4

CDR3 DNA: TGTGCCAGCAGCCCGGTTCGGGCAGATACGCAGTATTTT
CDR3 protein: CASSPVRADTQYF
clone size: .
CDR3 length: 13
D gene: .
V gene: TRBV7-2
J gene: TRBJ2-3

CDR3 DNA: TGTGCCAGCAGACGTGAGGTAAATCAGCCCCAGCATTTT
CDR3 protein: CASRREVNQPQHF
clone size: .
CDR3 length: 13
D gene: .
V gene: TRBV12-3/TRBV12-4
J gene: TRBJ1-5

CDR3 DNA: TGTGCCAGCAGCTTGCCTAATACGGCAGATACGCAGTATTTT
CDR3 protein: CASSLPNTADTQYF
clone size: .
CDR3 length: 14
D gene: .
V gene: TRBV5-6
J gene: TRBJ2-3

CDR3 DNA: TGCAGTGCTAGACCCGGGCAATGGGAAGAGACCCAGTACTTC
CDR3 protein: CSARPGQWEETQYF
clone size: .
CDR3 length: 14
D gene: .
V gene: TRBV20-1
J gene: TRBJ2-5

CDR3 DNA: TGCAGTGCTAGAGGGACCGTCTATGAGCAGTTCTTC
CDR3 protein: CSARGTVYEQFF
clone size: few
CDR3 length: 12
D gene: .
V gene: TRBV20-1
J gene: TRBJ2-1

CDR3 DNA: TGCAGTGCGCAACCCGGGACTAGCGGGGCCCCACGGTTCTTC
CDR3 protein: CSAQPGTSGAPRFF
clone size: .
CDR3 length: 14
D gene: TRBD2
V gene: TRBV20-1
J gene: TRBJ2-1

CDR3 DNA: TGTGCCAGCAGCCCCAGACAGGGAGAGGCTGAAGCTTTCTTT
CDR3 protein: CASSPRQGEAEAFF
clone size: few
CDR3 length: 14
D gene: TRBD1
V gene: TRBV9
J gene: TRBJ1-1

CDR3 DNA: TGCAGCGTTGAAATACCGGGACCAGATACGCAGTATTTT
CDR3 protein: CSVEIPGPDTQYF
clone size: .
CDR3 length: 13
D gene: .
V gene: TRBV29-1
J gene: TRBJ2-3

CDR3 DNA: TGCAGCGTTGAAGTCTCTGGGGAACCTGAAAAACTGTTTTTT
CDR3 protein: CSVEVSGEPEKLFF
clone size: .
CDR3 length: 14
D gene: .
V gene: TRBV29-1
J gene: TRBJ1-4

CDR3 DNA: TGTGCCAGCTCCGCGGGAACTAACTATGGCTACACCTTC
CDR3 protein: CASSAGTNYGYTF
clone size: few
CDR3 length: 13
D gene: .
V gene: TRBV6-1
J gene: TRBJ1-2

CDR3 DNA: TGTGCCACCGGGGCAGTGAACACCGGGGAGCTGTTTTTT
CDR3 protein: CATGAVNTGELFF
clone size: .
CDR3 length: 13
D gene: .
V gene: TRBV15
J gene: TRBJ2-2

CDR3 DNA: TGCGCCAGCAGCTCTCAAGGGTGGGGTCACTACGAGCAGTACTTC
CDR3 protein: CASSSQGWGHYEQYF
clone size: .
CDR3 length: 15
D gene: .
V gene: TRBV5-1
J gene: TRBJ2-7

CDR3 DNA: TGTGCCAGCAGTGGCAGGGATAGCAATCAGCCCCAGCATTTT
CDR3 protein: CASSGRDSNQPQHF
clone size: .
CDR3 length: 14
D gene: .
V gene: TRBV12-3/TRBV12-4
J gene: TRBJ1-5

CDR3 DNA: TGTGCCAGCAGCTTAGTAGAGCGGGGACCAAAAGAGACCCAGTACTTC
CDR3 protein: CASSLVERGPKETQYF
clone size: .
CDR3 length: 16
D gene: TRBD2
V gene: TRBV7-6
J gene: TRBJ2-5

CDR3 DNA: TGCGCCAGCAGCTACTCCTTTCAAGAGACCCAGTACTTC
CDR3 protein: CASSYSFQETQYF
clone size: .
CDR3 length: 13
D gene: .
V gene: TRBV5-1
J gene: TRBJ2-5

CDR3 DNA: TGCGCCAGCAGCCAAGATTTCGGAGGCGGGGGGATCTACGAGCAGTACTTC
CDR3 protein: CASSQDFGGGGIYEQYF
clone size: .
CDR3 length: 17
D gene: TRBD2
V gene: TRBV4-1
J gene: TRBJ2-7

CDR3 DNA: TGCGCCAGCAGCCAAGATGCGGCGGGGACCCAGGAAGGAAATGAGCAGTTCTTC
CDR3 protein: CASSQDAAGTQEGNEQFF
clone size: .
CDR3 length: 18
D gene: .
V gene: TRBV4-1
J gene: TRBJ2-1

CDR3 DNA: TGTGCCAGCAGCTTGGCCCCTAGCGGGGGGGCCGACAATGAGCAGTTCTTC
CDR3 protein: CASSLAPSGGADNEQFF
clone size: few
CDR3 length: 17
D gene: TRBD2
V gene: TRBV5-5
J gene: TRBJ2-1